This is a list of T cell receptor beta chains from one sample in a study of tumor and adjacent non-tumor tissue in lung cancer. TCRdb independently ran MiXCR on the multiplex PCR reads; one entry per CDR3 protein. The profile shows about 110,000 distinct CDR3 sequences, under 90% of them singletons. Sequenced material: lung tumor tissue. These receptors originate from a man between 65 and 85 years old with non-small cell lung cancer. Both conserved end residues are part of each CDR3. Each record gives: J gene, clone size, D gene, V gene, CDR3 protein, CDR3 DNA. The D gene is left open where the match is weak. The size of a clone is reported for some rows only, either as once, few or many, or as a class for expanded clones.

TRBJ2-3,-,-,TRBV10-3,CATSGMEDTQYF,TGTGCCACCAGTGGAATGGAGGATACGCAGTATTTT
TRBJ2-7,-,TRBD1,TRBV11-2,CVSSGDSISYEQYF,TGTGTCAGCAGTGGGGACAGCATAAGCTATGAGCAGTACTTC
TRBJ2-5,-,-,TRBV11-3,CASCLATELTNQETQYF,TGTGCCAGCTGCTTAGCAACAGAGCTTACCAACCAAGAGACCCAATACTTC
TRBJ2-2,-,TRBD1,TRBV20-1,CSAIVNRGARELFF,TGCAGTGCTATAGTCAACAGGGGCGCCAGGGAGCTGTTTTTT
TRBJ1-1,-,-,TRBV29-1,CGVPEPGAQAGIAEAFF,TGCGGTGTTCCTGAGCCCGGGGCTCAGGCAGGGATCGCTGAAGCTTTCTTT
TRBJ2-7,-,TRBD2,TRBV12-3/TRBV12-4,CVITSGPGGEQYF,TGTGTCATCACTTCGGGACCGGGAGGGGAGCAGTACTTC
TRBJ2-3,-,TRBD2,TRBV20-1,CSATPSGSTDTQYF,TGCAGTGCTACCCCTAGCGGTAGCACAGATACGCAGTATTTT
TRBJ2-7,-,-,TRBV11-2,CANSLAFTSSYEQYF,TGTGCCAACAGCTTAGCCTTTACATCCTCCTACGAGCAGTACTTC
TRBJ2-2,-,-,TRBV6-2/TRBV6-3,CASSRIKTGELFF,TGTGCCAGCAGCAGAATTAAGACTGGGGAGCTGTTTTTT
TRBJ2-3,-,-,TRBV4-1,CASSHEFGADASTDTQYF,TGCGCCAGCAGCCATGAATTCGGCGCCGACGCAAGCACAGATACGCAGTATTTT
TRBJ2-1,-,TRBD2,TRBV11-2,CASRGLAYNEQIF,TGTGCCAGCAGGGGACTAGCCTACAATGAGCAGATCTTC
TRBJ2-3,-,-,TRBV11-2,CASSLWPGGADTRYF,TGTGCCAGCAGCTTATGGCCCGGCGGAGCAGATACGCGGTATTTT
TRBJ1-2,once,TRBD1,TRBV4-1,CTRSRAGQGFDGCTF,TGCACCAGAAGCCGCGCGGGACAGGGTTTTGATGGTTGCACCTTC
TRBJ2-7,-,TRBD1,TRBV6-6,CVSERPGGASYEQYF,TGTGTCAGCGAACGCCCAGGGGGCGCTTCCTACGAGCAATATTTC
TRBJ2-1,-,TRBD1,TRBV11-1,CASSLPRTGGPPYNEQFF,TGTGCCAGCAGCTTACCCCGGACAGGGGGGCCTCCCTACAATGAGCAGTTCTTC
TRBJ1-5,-,TRBD1,TRBV6-2/TRBV6-3,CDSSYTPRQGYNQPQHF,TGTGACAGCAGTTACACCCCGAGACAGGGATACAATCAGCCCCAGCATTTT
TRBJ2-2,-,TRBD1,TRBV11-2,CTNSLVGTGVAGELIF,TGTACCAACAGCTTAGTGGGCACAGGGGTTGCCGGGGAGCTGATTTTT
TRBJ1-1,-,-,TRBV6-6,CTSSPSGGRNTEASF,TGTACCAGCAGCCCAAGTGGGGGGCGGAACACTGAAGCTTCCTTT
TRBJ1-1,-,-,TRBV29-1,CSVEQGTAGTEAFF,TGCAGCGTTGAACAGGGGACTGCTGGCACTGAAGCCTTCTTT
TRBJ2-1,-,-,TRBV13,CAGSSTTGGEQFF,TGTGCCGGCAGCTCAACCACGGGGGGCGAGCAGTTCTTC
TRBJ2-5,-,-,TRBV12-3/TRBV12-4,CVSSLKDRQETQYF,TGTGTCAGCAGTTTAAAGGACAGACAAGAGACTCAGTACTTC